This TCR beta chain was obtained from a study of blood T cell repertoires in COVID-19. The wider study: The United States, Italy and Spain were the sources of the acute and convalescent COVID-19 samples. PBMCs, B-cell-depleted T cells, or T cells provided the cDNA or gDNA that made up the material.

Profiling relied on immunoSEQ multiplex PCR, and the TCRdb table lists in-frame clones only, not all of them. The profile shows some 130,000 clones, roughly 91% of them singletons. Germline lookup yields CDR1 LNHNV and CDR2 YYDKDF (reference sequence). The CDR3 runs 14 residues. Unmatched junction bases numbered 9, after V lost 8 bases and J lost 7 bases. The genes are TRBV15 and TRBJ1-2; TRBD1 matches 11 bases. This receptor was taken from a man aged 55 to 70 with COVID-19, enrolled during active disease. The specimen was peripheral blood. As DNA, the CDR3 is TGTGCCACCCAAAATGGACAGGGGGCCGGTGGCTACACCTTC. The encoded protein is CATQNGQGAGGYTF.